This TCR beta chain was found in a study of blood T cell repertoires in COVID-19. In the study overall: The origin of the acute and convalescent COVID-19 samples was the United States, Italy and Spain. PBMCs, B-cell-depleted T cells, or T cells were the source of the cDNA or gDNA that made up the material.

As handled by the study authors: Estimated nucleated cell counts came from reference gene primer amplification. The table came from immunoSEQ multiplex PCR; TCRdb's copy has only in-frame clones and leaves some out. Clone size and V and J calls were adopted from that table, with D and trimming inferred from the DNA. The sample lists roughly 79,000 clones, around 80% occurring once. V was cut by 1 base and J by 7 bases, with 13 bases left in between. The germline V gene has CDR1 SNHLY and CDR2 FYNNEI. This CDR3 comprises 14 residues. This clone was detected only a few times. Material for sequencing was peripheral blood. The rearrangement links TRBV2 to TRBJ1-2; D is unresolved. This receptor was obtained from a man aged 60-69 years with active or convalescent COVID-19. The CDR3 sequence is CASSEEAGGGGYTF. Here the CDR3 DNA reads TGTGCCAGCAGTGAAGAGGCGGGAGGCGGTGGCTACACCTTC.